The 26 T cell receptor beta chains given below trace back to one sample, sequenced in a study of T cells in Graves' hyperthyroidism and ophthalmopathy. From RNA transcripts, TCR beta CDR3 regions were amplified. A first-round RT-PCR of the TCR CDR3 used the HTBI primer set. TCRdb reprocessed the multiplex PCR reads with MiXCR, giving one entry per CDR3 protein. Among 300,000 to 350,000 distinct CDR3 sequences listed, 16% were seen once. The sequenced sample was blood. Source of these receptors: a man aged 25 to 45 with Graves' hyperthyroidism.

A remark on this clonotype: Possible read error: a much larger clone is one base away. J is TRBJ2-1 and V is TRBV3-1, with TRBD2 as a possible D gene (7 bases). This CDR3 has 15 residues. Trimming pared 4 bases from V and 6 bases from J, leaving 16 bases between. Germline loops: CDR1 LGHDT, CDR2 YNNKEL (reference sequence). The CDR3 bases are TGTGCCAGCAGCCCCGGTGAGGGGGAGGGCAATGAGCAGTTCTTC. It translates to CASSPGEGEGNEQFF.

This clonotype was picked up many times. The gene calls are TRBV6-2 or TRBV6-3 and TRBJ2-7; the D gene is possibly TRBD2 (6 bases). V shed 2 bases and J shed 5 bases, with 19 bases lying between them. Germline V gene data show CDR1 as MNHEY and CDR2 as SVGEGT. The CDR3 sequence is 16 residues long. The CDR3 protein is CASSYISGRGSDEQYF. In DNA form, the CDR3 reads TGTGCCAGCAGTTACATCAGCGGGCGCGGGTCTGACGAGCAGTACTTC.

This clonotype was detected ten times or more. J is TRBJ2-1 and V is TRBV28; unclear D gene. This CDR3 has 12 residues. V was pared by 5 bases and J by 12 bases, with 14 bases between. Germline-derived CDR1 and CDR2 are MDHEN and SYDVKM. This CDR3 reads CASSDMNRWQFF. The CDR3, as DNA: TGTGCCAGCAGTGATATGAATAGGTGGCAGTTCTTC.

This clonotype was seen many times. V gene TRBV20-1 combines with J gene TRBJ2-7, with TRBD2 matching over 7 bases. V gave up 0 bases and J gave up 4 bases; unmatched junction bases: 0. Germline CDR1 DFQATT, CDR2 SNEGSKA (reference sequence). The CDR3 has 12 amino acids. The CDR3 sequence: CSAREGGYEQYF. CDR3 DNA sequence: TGCAGTGCTAGAGAGGGAGGGTACGAGCAGTACTTC.

This clonotype occurred many times. The chain uses TRBV2 and TRBJ2-3; 11 bases align to TRBD2. J lost 1 base, V lost 5 bases, and 5 bases had no gene match. The CDR3 is 16 amino acids. Germline loops: CDR1 SNHLY, CDR2 FYNNEI. The CDR3 nucleotides read TGTGCCAGCAGTCCTCTAGCGGGAGGAGGCACAGATACGCAGTATTTT. This sequence encodes CASSPLAGGGTDTQYF.

This clonotype showed up many times. V gene TRBV20-1 combines with J gene TRBJ1-5; D gene ambiguous. CDR3 size: 13 residues. From germline, CDR1 is DFQATT and CDR2 SNEGSKA (reference sequence). Trimming shortened V by 3 bases and J by 11 bases, and 17 bases separated the two germline ends. CDR3 amino acids: CSASSGYLSAQHF. CDR3 sequence (DNA): TGCAGTGCTAGTTCGGGATACCTATCGGCCCAGCATTTT.

This clonotype was detected ten times or more. The CDR3 reads CASSFGGRADTQYF. The CDR3, as DNA: TGCGCCAGCAGCTTCGGCGGTAGGGCAGATACGCAGTATTTT. V usage is TRBV5-1 and J usage is TRBJ2-3; unclear D gene. The CDR3 consists of 14 residues. V lost 2 bases, J lost 4 bases, and 11 bases lay in between. The germline gives CDR1 SGHRS, CDR2 YFSETQ. Based on the CDR3 plus reference TRBV5-1 and TRBJ2-3, the full variable domain is KAGVTQTPRYLIKTRGQQVTLSCSPISGHRSVSWYQQTPGQGLQFLFEYFSETQRNKGNFPGRFSGRQFSNSRSEMNVSTLELGDSALYLCASSFGGRADTQYFGPGTRLTVL.

This clonotype was detected many times. The chain recombines TRBV5-1 with TRBJ2-7; tentatively, D is TRBD2 (5 bases). This CDR3 contains 15 residues. From germline, CDR1 is SGHRS and CDR2 YFSETQ. Trimming left V 0 bases short and J 3 bases short, with 13 bases between. The CDR3 sequence: CASSLVPGGRYEQYF. The CDR3 DNA reads as TGCGCCAGCAGCTTGGTACCAGGAGGCCGCTACGAGCAGTACTTC.

V usage is TRBV13 and J usage is TRBJ1-4, with TRBD1 as a possible D gene (5 bases). Germline values: CDR1 PRHDT, CDR2 FYEKMQ (reference sequence). This CDR3 spans 13 amino acids. V was trimmed by 5 bases and J by 12 bases, leaving 16 bases between them. Written as DNA, the CDR3 is TGTGCCAGCAGCCTCACGGGGCGCGGGCAACTGTTTTTT. Amino acids: CASSLTGRGQLFF.

This clonotype has ten or more counts. This chain links TRBV11-2 with TRBJ2-5; D may be TRBD1 (6 bases). The CDR3 has 16 amino acids. Trimming left V 5 bases short and J 1 base short, with 17 bases between. Germline V gives CDR1 SGHAT, CDR2 FQNNGV. CDR3 coding DNA: TGTGCCAGCAGCACAGGAGGACAGATTGGCCAAGAGACCCAGTACTTC. Translating it yields CASSTGGQIGQETQYF.

This clonotype was counted at least ten times. The chain combines TRBV12-3 or TRBV12-4 with TRBJ2-3; TRBD2 matches 16 bases. Trimming removed 3 bases from V and 2 bases from J; junction bases left unmatched: 5. The CDR3 spans 18 residues. CDR3 loop: CASSLGLAGGPVTDTQYF. CDR3 nucleotides: TGTGCCAGCAGTTTGGGACTAGCGGGAGGGCCGGTCACAGATACGCAGTATTTT.

The chain couples TRBV12-3 or TRBV12-4 to TRBJ2-1; the D is unclear. Trimming left V 4 bases short and J 8 bases short, with 12 bases between. The CDR3 sequence is 13 residues long. The CDR3 sequence is CASSSQVVYEQFF. The CDR3 coding sequence is TGTGCCAGCAGTTCACAAGTAGTCTATGAGCAGTTCTTC.

This clonotype was observed many times. This chain uses TRBV20-1 with TRBJ2-7; 8 positions agree with TRBD1. Germline CDR1 reads DFQATT; CDR2 reads SNEGSKA (reference sequence). Trimming at V came to 5 bases and at J to 3 bases, leaving 9 bases not matched to a gene. The CDR3 extends over 14 amino acids. CDR3 in amino acids: CSAHLTGANYEQYF. The CDR3 nucleotides are TGCAGTGCTCACCTGACAGGGGCGAACTACGAGCAGTACTTC.

Details on this clonotype: A junction boundary mismatches the germline segment, possibly from a read error. The rearrangement uses TRBV7-3 and TRBJ2-3, with a weak D call TRBD2 (5 bases). Germline V gene sequence: CDR1 SGHTA, CDR2 FQGTGA. The CDR3 sequence is 15 residues long. CDR3 sequence reads: CTSSLEGLNIDTQYF. The DNA of the CDR3 is TGTACCAGCAGTCTCGAGGGTTTGAACATAGATACGCAGTATTTT.

The CDR3: CASRTGGNGYTF. DNA for the CDR3: TGTGCCAGTCGAACAGGGGGTAATGGCTACACCTTC. The V and J genes are TRBV19 and TRBJ1-2; the match to TRBD1 covers 8 bases. Trimming cost V 8 bases and J 6 bases; bases outside gene matches: 5. This CDR3 region has 12 residues. Looked up from germline, CDR1 is LNHDA and CDR2 is SQIVND (reference sequence).

This clonotype was picked up many times. The V and J genes are TRBV6-1 and TRBJ1-4, with no clear D. Germline V lookup: CDR1 MNHNS, CDR2 SASEGT. CDR3 length: 15 amino acids. Trimming left V 5 bases short and J 5 bases short, with 15 bases between. The CDR3 protein is CASSSESRVNEKLFF. For the CDR3, the DNA is TGTGCCAGCAGTTCCGAGTCAAGGGTGAATGAAAAACTGTTTTTT.

The J gene is TRBJ2-3, the V gene TRBV6-1, with 12 positions matching TRBD2. CDR3 size: 18 residues. The V gene end was trimmed by 7 bases and the J gene end by 6 bases; junction bases not matched to a gene: 17. Germline CDR1 is MNHNS and CDR2 is SASEGT. The CDR3, as DNA: TGTGCCAGCATCCGAGTTGGGACTAGCGGGTCTTATAGCGATACGCAGTATTTT. This encodes CASIRVGTSGSYSDTQYF.

The sample holds a few counts of this clonotype. The chain joins TRBV7-6 to TRBJ2-1, with D unclear. The CDR3 consists of 13 residues. V lost 2 bases and J 5 bases, leaving 7 bases between the germline ends. Per germline, CDR1 SGHVS and CDR2 FNYEAQ. The CDR3 spells CASSLRENNEQFF. The CDR3 nucleotides are TGTGCCAGCAGCTTAAGAGAGAACAATGAGCAGTTCTTC.

This clonotype was detected a few times. A much larger clone is a single base away; this may be a read error. V gene TRBV28 combines with J gene TRBJ2-1, with 7 bases that match TRBD2. This CDR3 contains 13 residues. Losses at the gene ends were 6 bases for V and 4 bases for J; bases not matched to a gene: 3. Germline V gene sequence: CDR1 MDHEN, CDR2 SYDVKM. The DNA of the CDR3 is TGTGCCAGCAGGGGGGGGGGGTACAATGAGCAGTTCTTC. It encodes CASRGGGYNEQFF.

Ten or more counts support this clonotype. The CDR3 DNA reads TGTGCCAGCAGTTTACGGGGCGGGGGGACAGATACGCAGTATTTT. Translation: CASSLRGGGTDTQYF. V usage is TRBV6-1 and J usage is TRBJ2-3; 8 nucleotides agree with TRBD2. Germline CDR1 MNHNS, CDR2 SASEGT. Trimming took 5 bases from V and 3 from J; bases not matched to a gene: 7. This CDR3 region has 15 residues.

This clonotype showed up many times. V usage is TRBV12-5 and J usage is TRBJ2-3, with 8 bases that match TRBD1. CDR3 size: 15 residues. V lost 4 bases and J lost 1; bases outside the gene matches: 4. Germline values: CDR1 LGHNT, CDR2 FRNRAP. CDR3 DNA: TGTGCTAGTGGTTCCGGACAGGGCGGCACAGATACGCAGTATTTT. The encoded protein is CASGSGQGGTDTQYF. The full variable domain, completed using reference TRBV12-5 and TRBJ2-3, is DARVTQTPRHKVTEMGQEVTMRCQPILGHNTVFWYRQTMMQGLELLAYFRNRAPLDDSGMPKDRFSAEMPDATLATLKIQPSEPRDSAVYFCASGSGQGGTDTQYFGPGTRLTVL.

As concerns this clonotype: The DNA is omitted, as the CDR3 cannot be located on it reliably, and the CDR3 follows TCRdb's listing. V gene TRBV30 combines with J gene TRBJ1-1; the table assigns TRBD1, which was not confirmed against the DNA. The germline CDR1 and CDR2 sequences are GTSNPN and SVGIG (reference sequence). The length of the CDR3 is 14 amino acids, counting both ends. The CDR3 sequence is CAWTFGTGAGSVFF.

The table lists this clonotype with a few counts. The chain employs TRBV20-1 and TRBJ1-4, with TRBD1 identical over 8 bases. CDR1 DFQATT and CDR2 SNEGSKA come from the germline V gene (reference sequence). V shed 1 base and J 5 bases; nucleotides not matched to a gene: 3. The CDR3 covers 14 residues. The CDR3 sequence: CSARVQGGNEKLFF. The CDR3 DNA is TGCAGTGCTAGAGTACAGGGGGGAAATGAAAAACTGTTTTTT.

This clonotype was observed a few times. The rearrangement uses TRBV27 and TRBJ1-4; 7 bases are a match to TRBD1. CDR3 length equals 14 residues. Germline-derived CDR1 and CDR2 are MNHEY and SMNVEV (reference sequence). After removal of 3 bases from V and 8 bases from J, the junction contained 6 bases not matched to a gene. The CDR3 DNA sequence: TGTGCCAGCAGTTTGCGGGGGACAGCCGAAAAACTGTTTTTT. Its translation: CASSLRGTAEKLFF.

This CDR3 is CASSPGRWDSETQYF. In DNA form, the CDR3 reads TGCGCCAGCAGCCCCGGCCGCTGGGACAGTGAGACCCAGTACTTC. The chain is built from TRBV5-1 and TRBJ2-5; 7 nucleotides agree with TRBD1. The CDR3 length is 15 residues. Germline trimming cut 4 bases from V and 5 bases from J; bases unmatched to any gene: 11. Germline V gene sequence: CDR1 SGHRS, CDR2 YFSETQ.

CDR3 loop: CAITTGIAENSYNEQFF. CDR3 DNA sequence: TGTGCCATTACGACCGGAATAGCGGAGAACTCCTACAATGAGCAGTTCTTC. The chain carries TRBV10-3 and TRBJ2-1, with D possibly TRBD2 on 6 matching bases. The CDR3 extends over 17 amino acids. CDR1 is ENHRY and CDR2 is SYGVKD in the germline V gene. The ends were cut back, 9 bases at V and 0 bases at J, with 21 bases in the middle.